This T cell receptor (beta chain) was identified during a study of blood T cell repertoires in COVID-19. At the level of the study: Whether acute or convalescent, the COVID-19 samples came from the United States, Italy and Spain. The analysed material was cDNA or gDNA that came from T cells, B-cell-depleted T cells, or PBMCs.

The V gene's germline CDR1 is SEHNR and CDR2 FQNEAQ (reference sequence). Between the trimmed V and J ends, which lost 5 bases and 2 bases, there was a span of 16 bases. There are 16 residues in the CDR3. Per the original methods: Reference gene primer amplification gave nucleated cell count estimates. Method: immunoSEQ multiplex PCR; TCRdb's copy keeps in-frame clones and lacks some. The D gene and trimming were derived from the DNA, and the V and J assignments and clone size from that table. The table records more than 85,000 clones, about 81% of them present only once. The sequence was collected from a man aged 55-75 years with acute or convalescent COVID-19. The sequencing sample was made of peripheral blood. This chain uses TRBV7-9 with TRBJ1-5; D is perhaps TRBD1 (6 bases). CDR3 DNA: TGTGCCAGCAGCGATTCCTCCAGGGGCGGCAATCAGCCCCAGCATTTT. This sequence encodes CASSDSSRGGNQPQHF.